These T cell receptor beta chains were read from a single sample in a study of blood T cell repertoires in COVID-19. Measured with immunoSEQ multiplex PCR; TCRdb has only the in-frame clones, and not every one. The table shows roughly 250,000 clones, with around 86% occurring only once. The specimen sequenced was PBMCs or T cells enriched from blood (not recorded which). The receptors originated from a woman aged 40 to 49 with acute COVID-19. Each CDR3 is given without its conserved first and last residue. The D gene is left open where the match is weak.

>-|TRBV11-2
ASSQTGKKAF
>-|TRBV6-5
ASSQGLLNTEAF
>-|TRBV11-2
ASSFLQGPVGGYT
>-|TRBV13
ASSYRGTEAF
>TRBD1|TRBV15
ATSITGTGAYEQY
>TRBD2|TRBV4-1
ASSRGTSGGREQF
>TRBD2|TRBV18
ASSPTSGNTDTQY
>TRBD2|TRBV2
ASSWSGNRDEQY
>-|TRBV9
ASSVEIETAVNSPLH
>-|TRBV19
ASSSPAVKNEQF
>TRBD1|TRBV7-8
ASSLEGQSNEKLF
>TRBD1|TRBV28
ASSLGVLQGYTDTQY
>TRBD2|TRBV4-1
ASSPREGGELF
>-|TRBV11-3
ASSLEGGAPQH
>TRBD2|TRBV7-9
ASSQRRGSGTVEQF
>TRBD1|TRBV6-6
ASRPGTAQETQY
>-|TRBV5-5
ASSLDGGWNYGYT
>-|TRBV30
AWSVGLSSYEQY
>-|TRBV4-1
ASSRPTPGGGAGTGELF
>TRBD1|TRBV12-5
ASGPGTGSIEQY
>-|TRBV5-1
ASSYLNEQF
>TRBD1|TRBV2
ASSRDRGQIGHEQY
>TRBD2|TRBV27
ASSPSVREVLYNEQF
>-|TRBV12-3/TRBV12-4
ASSLASSEQY
>-|TRBV9
ASSVDPGAREKLF
>-|TRBV4-2
ASSQRNTEAF
>TRBD2|TRBV18
ASSPTSGTQETQY
>-|TRBV18
ASSPNSGASYNEQF
>-|TRBV11-3
ASSLANEQF
>-|TRBV11-3
ASSLVDNTEAF
>-|TRBV3-1/TRBV3-2
ASSQGLADTQY
>TRBD1|TRBV10-3
ASWQGAKGNTIY
>-|TRBV7-9
ASSSPRDLYNEQF
>TRBD1|TRBV7-6
ASSLAQTGSNTIY
>-|TRBV5-4
ASSLDGRNYGYT
>-|TRBV5-4
ASSSWLKMNTEAF
>-|TRBV5-1
ASSLAEDGGTDTQY
>TRBD1|TRBV19
ASSTAGTGVRQPQH
>-|TRBV4-1
ASSQDLRTGQF
>TRBD1|TRBV27
ASSASQGTEQF
>TRBD1|TRBV29-1
SVEVGQVYEQY
>-|TRBV7-8
ASSLVTGADTDTQY
>TRBD2|TRBV4-1
ASSQRLRETNQY